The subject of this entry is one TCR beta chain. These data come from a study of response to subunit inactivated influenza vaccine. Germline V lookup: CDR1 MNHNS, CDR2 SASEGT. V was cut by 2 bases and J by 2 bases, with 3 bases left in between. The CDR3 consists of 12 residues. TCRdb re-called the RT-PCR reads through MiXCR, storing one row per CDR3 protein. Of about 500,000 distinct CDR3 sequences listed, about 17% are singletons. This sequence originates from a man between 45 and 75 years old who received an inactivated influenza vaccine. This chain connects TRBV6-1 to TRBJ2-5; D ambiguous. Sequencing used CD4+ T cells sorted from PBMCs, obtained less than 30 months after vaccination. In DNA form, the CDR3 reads TGTGCCAGCAGTGAACAGCAAGAGACCCAGTACTTC. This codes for CASSEQQETQYF.